This T cell receptor (beta chain) was obtained from a study of glioma-infiltrating T cells after dendritic cell vaccination. As for the study in general: Glioblastoma patients came from Phase I and II dendritic cell vaccination trials.

In its sample, this clone was seen a few times. Its antigen is as yet unknown. The time point here: after dendritic cell vaccination, including at tumor progression/relapse. Fresh-frozen tumor tissue and more than two years of survival data were available for all. Before vaccination, two weeks after the third vaccination, and at progression, PBMC were collected. Generated by immunoSEQ multiplex PCR, the TCRdb table keeps only in-frame clones and is missing some. The table shows tens of thousands of clones, with around 86% occurring only once. CDR1 SGDLS and CDR2 YYNGEE come from the germline V gene. J was trimmed by 4 bases and V by 3 bases; bases with no gene match: 8. The CDR3 loop spans 15 amino acids. The study's findings and limits: Longer survival after dendritic cell vaccination followed higher pretreatment TIL content.

This TCR came from a human donor with glioblastoma. Here the sequenced sample was blood, taken after dendritic cell vaccination. This rearrangement joins TRBV9 to TRBJ1-2, with 8 nucleotides matching TRBD1. This CDR3 reads CASSAGQGTPYGYTF. The CDR3 nucleotides read TGTGCCAGCAGCGCCGGACAGGGTACTCCCTATGGCTACACCTTC.